This T cell receptor beta chain appears in the sequencing data of a study of cytomegalovirus exposure and HLA in healthy donors. Study summary: Sequencing of some 200 million T cells in an earlier analysis found around 100 million unique TCR beta sequences.

All the people who gave samples were healthy bone marrow donors. Nominally healthy donors provided the samples, though records likely missed some immune exposures. Notes on the study in general: TCR beta sequences reportedly predicted the HLA-A and HLA-B alleles of most subjects accurately.

V lost 4 bases to trimming and J lost 1 base, with 10 bases between them. This CDR3 is 15 amino acids long. CDR1 and CDR2 from the germline V gene are SGHAT and FQDESV (reference sequence). Primers included in the PCR were 60 Vbeta and 13 Jbeta primers. Using immunoSEQ multiplex PCR, the repertoire was profiled, and TCRdb retains in-frame clones only, with some absent. The sample consists of 200,000 or so clones, over 75% of them appearing once. Details on this clone: The target antigen is unknown.

The chain employs TRBV11-1 and TRBJ2-2, with a weak D call TRBD2 (6 bases). The receptor was isolated from a girl less than two years old in good health and CMV-seronegative. The sequenced sample consisted of PBMCs. DNA of the CDR3: TGTGCCAGCAGCTCGGGACTTCAGAACACCGGGGAGCTGTTTTTT. The encoded protein is CASSSGLQNTGELFF.